Below, one TCR beta chain is given with its context. Its antigen remains unidentified. This sample was taken from a study of cytomegalovirus exposure and HLA in healthy donors. Regarding the study as a whole: Reports credit the classifier with highly specific, highly sensitive diagnosis of cytomegalovirus status. Specificity for CMV antigens was confirmed in vitro for a few of the CMV-associated chains. The authors enumerated 150 to 200 TCR beta chains as linked to cytomegalovirus. Most observed TCR sequences were rare, whereas some public TCRs were detected in many donors.

CDR1 and CDR2 (germline): MNHEY, SVGAGI. The length of the CDR3 is 14 residues. V lost 6 bases and J lost 3, with 15 bases in between. Profiling relied on immunoSEQ multiplex PCR, and the TCRdb table lists in-frame clones only, not all of them. In the table there are about 130,000 clones, more than 70% of which are singletons. The origin of this receptor is a man aged 25 to 40 in good health and CMV-seronegative. The sequencing sample was made of PBMCs. This chain links TRBV6-5 with TRBJ2-7, with D tentatively TRBD2 (5 bases). CDR3 sequence: CASSYTRPLYEQYF. The CDR3 DNA reads as TGTGCCAGCAGCTATACTAGACCCCTCTACGAGCAGTACTTC.